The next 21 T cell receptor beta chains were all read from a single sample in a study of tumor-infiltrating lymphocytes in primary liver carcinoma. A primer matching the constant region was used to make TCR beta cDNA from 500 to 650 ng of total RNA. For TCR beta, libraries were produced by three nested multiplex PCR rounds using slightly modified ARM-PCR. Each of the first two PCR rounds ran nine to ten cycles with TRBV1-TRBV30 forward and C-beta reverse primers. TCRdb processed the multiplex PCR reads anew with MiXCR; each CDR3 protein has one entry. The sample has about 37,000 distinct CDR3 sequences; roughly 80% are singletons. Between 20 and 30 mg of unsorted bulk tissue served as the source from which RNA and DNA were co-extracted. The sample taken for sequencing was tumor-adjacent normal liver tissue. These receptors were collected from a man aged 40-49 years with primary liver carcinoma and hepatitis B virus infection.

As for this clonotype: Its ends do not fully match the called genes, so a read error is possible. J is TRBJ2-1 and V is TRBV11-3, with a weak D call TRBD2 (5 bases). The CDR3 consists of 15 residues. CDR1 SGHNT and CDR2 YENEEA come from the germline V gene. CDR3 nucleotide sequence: TGTGCTAGCAGCCGGGGATGGAACAGAGACAATGAGCATTTCTTC. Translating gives CASSRGWNRDNEHFF.

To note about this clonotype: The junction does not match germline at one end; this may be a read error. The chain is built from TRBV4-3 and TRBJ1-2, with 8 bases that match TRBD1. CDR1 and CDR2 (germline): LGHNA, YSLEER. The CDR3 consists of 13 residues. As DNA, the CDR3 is TGCGCCTGCAGCCAAGCAGGGGGCTATGGCTACATCTTC. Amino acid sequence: CACSQAGGYGYIF.

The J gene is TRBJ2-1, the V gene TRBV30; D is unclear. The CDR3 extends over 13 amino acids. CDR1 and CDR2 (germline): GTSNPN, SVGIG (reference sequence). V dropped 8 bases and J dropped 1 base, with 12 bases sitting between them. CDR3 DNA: TGTGCCCTACTACTCGAGTCCTACAATGAGCAGTTCTTC. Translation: CALLLESYNEQFF.

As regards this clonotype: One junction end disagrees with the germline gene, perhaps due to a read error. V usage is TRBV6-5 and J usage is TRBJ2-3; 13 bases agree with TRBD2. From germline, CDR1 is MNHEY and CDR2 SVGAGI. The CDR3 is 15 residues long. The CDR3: CASKPGLAGADTQYF. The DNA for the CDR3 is TGCGCCAGCAAACCAGGACTAGCGGGAGCAGATACGCAGTATTTC.

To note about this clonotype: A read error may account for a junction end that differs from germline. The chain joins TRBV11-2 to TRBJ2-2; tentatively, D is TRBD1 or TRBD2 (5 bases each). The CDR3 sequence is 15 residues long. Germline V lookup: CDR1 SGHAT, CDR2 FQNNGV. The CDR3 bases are TGTGACAGCAGCTTAGCCCGGGGACGGACCGGGGAGCTGTTTTTT. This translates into CDSSLARGRTGELFF.

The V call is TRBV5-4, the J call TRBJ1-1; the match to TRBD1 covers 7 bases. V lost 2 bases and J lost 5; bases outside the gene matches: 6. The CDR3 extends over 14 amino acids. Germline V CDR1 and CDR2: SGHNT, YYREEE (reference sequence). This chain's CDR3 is CASSFSGGATEAFF. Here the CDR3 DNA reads TGTGCCAGCAGCTTCTCAGGGGGGGCTACTGAAGCTTTCTTT.

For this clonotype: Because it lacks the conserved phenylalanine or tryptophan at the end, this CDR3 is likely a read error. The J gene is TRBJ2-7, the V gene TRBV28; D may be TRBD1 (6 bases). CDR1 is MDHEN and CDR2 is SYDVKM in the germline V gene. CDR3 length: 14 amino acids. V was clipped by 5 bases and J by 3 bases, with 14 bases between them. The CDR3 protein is CASSPRQEYYEQYI. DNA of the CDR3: TGTGCCAGCAGTCCCCGACAGGAGTACTACGAGCAGTACATC.

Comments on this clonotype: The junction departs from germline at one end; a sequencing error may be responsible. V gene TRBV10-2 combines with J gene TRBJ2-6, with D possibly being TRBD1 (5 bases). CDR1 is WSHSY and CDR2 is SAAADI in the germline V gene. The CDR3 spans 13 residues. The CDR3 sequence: CASYNSGANLLTF. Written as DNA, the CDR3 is TGCGCCAGTTACAACTCTGGGGCCAACCTCCTGACTTTC.

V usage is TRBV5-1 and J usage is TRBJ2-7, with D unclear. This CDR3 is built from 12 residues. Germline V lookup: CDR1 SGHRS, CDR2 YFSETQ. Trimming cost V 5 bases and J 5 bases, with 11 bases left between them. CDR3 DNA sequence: TGCGCCAGCAGACGTACTGAAGACGAGCAGTACTTC. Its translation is CASRRTEDEQYF.

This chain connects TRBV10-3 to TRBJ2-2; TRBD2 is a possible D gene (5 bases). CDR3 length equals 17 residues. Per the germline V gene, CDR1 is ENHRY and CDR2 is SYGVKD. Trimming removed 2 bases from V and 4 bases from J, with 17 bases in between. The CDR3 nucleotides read TGTGCCATCAGTGAGCTAGTGGGAGCTGTTGGCACCGGGGAGCTGTTTTTT. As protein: CAISELVGAVGTGELFF.

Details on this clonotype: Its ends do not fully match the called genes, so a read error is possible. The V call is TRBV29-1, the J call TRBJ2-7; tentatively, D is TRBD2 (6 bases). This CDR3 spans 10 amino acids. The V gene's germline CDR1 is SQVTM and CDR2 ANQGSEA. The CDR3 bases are TGCAGCCTTGAAGGGGAGGAGCAGTACTTT. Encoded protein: CSLEGEEQYF.

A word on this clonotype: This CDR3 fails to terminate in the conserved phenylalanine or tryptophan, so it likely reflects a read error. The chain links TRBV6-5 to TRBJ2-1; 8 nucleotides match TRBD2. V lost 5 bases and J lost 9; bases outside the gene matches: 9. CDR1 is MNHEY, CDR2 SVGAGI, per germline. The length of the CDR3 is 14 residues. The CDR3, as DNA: TGTGCCAGCAGTCAGCTCGGGGGGGTGGTTGAGCAGTTCATC. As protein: CASSQLGGVVEQFI.

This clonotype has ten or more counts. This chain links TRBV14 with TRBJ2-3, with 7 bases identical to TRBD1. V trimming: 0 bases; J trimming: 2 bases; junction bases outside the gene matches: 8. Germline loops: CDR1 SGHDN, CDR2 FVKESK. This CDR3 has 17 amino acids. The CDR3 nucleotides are TGTGCCAGCAGCCAAGAATCGGGACAGACCTACACAGATACGCAGTATTTT. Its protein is CASSQESGQTYTDTQYF.

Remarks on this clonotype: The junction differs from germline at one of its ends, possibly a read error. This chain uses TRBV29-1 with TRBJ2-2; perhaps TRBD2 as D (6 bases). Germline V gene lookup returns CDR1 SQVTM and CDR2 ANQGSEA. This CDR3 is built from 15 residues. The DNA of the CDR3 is TGCAGCATTGTACTGGGAATCGTGAACACCGGGGGGCTGTTTTTT. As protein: CSIVLGIVNTGGLFF.

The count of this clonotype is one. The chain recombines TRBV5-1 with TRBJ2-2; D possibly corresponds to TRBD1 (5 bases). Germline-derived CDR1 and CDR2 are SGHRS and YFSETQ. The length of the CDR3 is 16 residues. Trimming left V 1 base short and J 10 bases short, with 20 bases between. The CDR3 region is CASSLTGRALDVELFF. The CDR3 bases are TGCGCCAGCAGCTTGACGGGCAGGGCCCTTGACGTGGAGCTGTTTTTT.

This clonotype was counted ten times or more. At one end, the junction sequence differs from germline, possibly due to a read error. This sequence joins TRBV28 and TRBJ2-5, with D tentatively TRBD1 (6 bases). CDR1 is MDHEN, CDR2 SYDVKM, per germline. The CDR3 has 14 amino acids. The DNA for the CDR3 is TGTGCCAGCAGCTTATCCAGGGGAGAAGAGACCCAGTACTTC. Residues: CASSLSRGEETQYF.

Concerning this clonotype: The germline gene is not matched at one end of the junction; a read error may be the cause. CDR3 protein: CASSQGEGFIVERFF. CDR3 nucleotides: TGCGCCAGCAGCCAAGGAGAGGGGTTCATCGTTGAGCGGTTCTTC. The chain links TRBV4-1 to TRBJ2-1; D may match TRBD1 or TRBD2 (5 bases each). Germline V gives CDR1 MGHRA, CDR2 YSYEKL. The CDR3 covers 15 residues.

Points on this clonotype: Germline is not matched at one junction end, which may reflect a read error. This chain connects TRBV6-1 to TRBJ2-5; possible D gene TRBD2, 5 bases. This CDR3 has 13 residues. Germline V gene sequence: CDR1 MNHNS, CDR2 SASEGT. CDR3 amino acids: CVSSEARGETQYF. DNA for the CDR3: TGTGTCAGCAGTGAAGCCCGGGGAGAGACCCAGTACTTC.

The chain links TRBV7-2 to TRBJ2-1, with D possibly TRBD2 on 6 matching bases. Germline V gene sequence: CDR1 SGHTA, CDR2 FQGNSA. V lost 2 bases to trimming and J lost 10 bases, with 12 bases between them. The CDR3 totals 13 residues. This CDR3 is CASSLSWEDEQFF. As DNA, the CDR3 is TGTGCCAGCAGCTTATCGTGGGAGGACGAGCAGTTCTTC. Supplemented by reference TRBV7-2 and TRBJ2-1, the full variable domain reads GAGVSQSPSNKVTEKGKDVELRCDPISGHTALYWYRQSLGQGLEFLIYFQGNSAPDKSGLPSDRFSAERTGGSVSTLTIQRTQQEDSAVYLCASSLSWEDEQFFGPGTRLTVL.

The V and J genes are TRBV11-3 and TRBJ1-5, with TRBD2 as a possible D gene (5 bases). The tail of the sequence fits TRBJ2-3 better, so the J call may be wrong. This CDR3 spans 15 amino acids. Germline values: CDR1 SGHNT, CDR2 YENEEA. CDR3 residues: CASSLDLEVAQPQYF. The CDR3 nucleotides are TGTGCCAGCAGCTTAGATCTGGAGGTGGCTCAGCCTCAGTATTTT.

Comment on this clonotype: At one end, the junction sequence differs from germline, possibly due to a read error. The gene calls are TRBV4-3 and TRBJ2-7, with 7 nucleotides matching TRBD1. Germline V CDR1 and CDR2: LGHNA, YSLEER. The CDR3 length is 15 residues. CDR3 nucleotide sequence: TGCGCCACCAGCCAAGATAAGGGGGCGCGAGACGAGCAGTACTTC. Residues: CATSQDKGARDEQYF.